The 18 T cell receptor beta chains reported below all come from one sample, sequenced in a study of cytomegalovirus exposure and HLA in healthy donors. The PCR used 60 Vbeta and 13 Jbeta primers. Assay used: immunoSEQ multiplex PCR; TCRdb lists only in-frame clones, some missing. The sample carries around 130,000 clones, around 77% recorded once. Sequencing was done on a sample of PBMCs. These receptors originate from a man between 18 and 29 years old in good health and CMV-seropositive.

The chain links TRBV11-3 to TRBJ2-3, with TRBD1 as a possible D gene (6 bases). There are 14 residues in the CDR3. V lost 3 bases and J 0 bases, leaving 7 bases between the germline ends. Germline values: CDR1 SGHNT, CDR2 YENEEA. The CDR3 coding sequence is TGTGCCAGCAGCTTTGGACAGAGCACAGATACGCAGTATTTT. As protein: CASSFGQSTDTQYF.

The rearrangement joins TRBV13 to TRBJ1-3; a weak D match, TRBD1 (6 bases). Trimming removed 5 bases from V and 9 bases from J, with 17 bases in between. Germline V gene lookup returns CDR1 PRHDT and CDR2 FYEKMQ (reference sequence). The CDR3 has 14 amino acids. This CDR3 reads CASSPWGRGSTIYF. The CDR3 DNA reads as TGTGCCAGCAGCCCCTGGGGCAGGGGCAGCACCATATATTTT.

The rearrangement joins TRBV7-9 to TRBJ2-7; tentatively, D is TRBD1 (5 bases). The V end lost 5 bases, the J end lost 1 base, and 24 bases lay between the germline ends. The CDR3 totals 18 residues. From germline, CDR1 is SEHNR and CDR2 FQNEAQ (reference sequence). The CDR3 nucleotides read TGTGCCAGCAGCCAAAACCCAAATACAGGCTGGGGTTCCTACGAGCAGTACTTC. Translation gives CASSQNPNTGWGSYEQYF.

This CDR3 reads CSVGDSYEQYF. The CDR3 DNA reads TGCAGCGTTGGGGACTCCTACGAGCAGTACTTC. The chain recombines TRBV29-1 with TRBJ2-5; D remains unclear. The J call may be faulty, since TRBJ2-7 better matches the DNA end. The CDR3 sequence is 11 residues long. Germline V gene lookup returns CDR1 SQVTM and CDR2 ANQGSEA.

The count of this clone is one. The DNA for the CDR3 is TGTGCCAGCAGCAACAGGGGCTGGGAGACCCAGTACTTC. Its protein product is CASSNRGWETQYF. The chain employs TRBV27 and TRBJ2-5, with 7 bases aligning to TRBD1. Per the germline V gene, CDR1 is MNHEY and CDR2 is SMNVEV (reference sequence). V shed 6 bases and J 5 bases; nucleotides not matched to a gene: 6. The CDR3 totals 13 residues.

This chain connects TRBV13 to TRBJ2-1; the match to TRBD1 covers 9 bases. CDR3 length: 11 amino acids. V dropped 7 bases and J dropped 9; count of bases not matched to a gene: 1. From germline, CDR1 is PRHDT and CDR2 FYEKMQ (reference sequence). CDR3 bases: TGTGCCAGCACGGACAGGGGTGAGCAGTTCTTC. It is translated as CASTDRGEQFF.

V usage is TRBV6-5 and J usage is TRBJ2-7, with TRBD1 identical over 9 bases. Germline CDR1 reads MNHEY; CDR2 reads SVGAGI. This CDR3 has 15 residues. The V segment lost 0 bases and the J segment 6 bases; nucleotides outside the gene matches: 6. The CDR3 nucleotides are TGTGCCAGCAGTTACTCCGGACAGGGGATAAGCGAGCAGTACTTC. As protein: CASSYSGQGISEQYF.

This chain joins TRBV10-3 and TRBJ2-7; 8 bases are shared with TRBD1. The CDR3 is 14 residues long. Germline values: CDR1 ENHRY, CDR2 SYGVKD. Losses at the gene ends were 4 bases for V and 2 bases for J; bases not matched to a gene: 4. CDR3 region: CAISAGQVTYEQYF. The DNA for the CDR3 is TGTGCCATCAGTGCGGGACAGGTTACCTACGAGCAGTACTTC.

As concerns this clone: The germline gene is not matched at one end of the junction; a read error may be the cause. The rearrangement links TRBV7-7 to TRBJ2-5; D remains ambiguous. The CDR3 runs 13 residues. Germline V gene lookup returns CDR1 SSHAT and CDR2 FNYEAQ (reference sequence). The CDR3 reads CASSLETRQTQYF. Here the CDR3 DNA reads TGTGCTAGCAGCTTAGAGACCAGGCAGACCCAGTACTTC.

The V gene is TRBV6-6, the J gene TRBJ1-1; possible D gene TRBD1, 5 bases. The CDR3 has 14 amino acids. V was clipped by 2 bases and J by 4 bases, with 11 bases between them. Looked up from germline, CDR1 is MNHNY and CDR2 is SVGAGI (reference sequence). The CDR3 protein is CASSYRPRVTEAFF. In nucleotides, the CDR3 is TGTGCCAGCAGTTACCGACCCAGGGTCACTGAAGCTTTCTTT.

The gene calls are TRBV7-9 and TRBJ1-1, with unresolved D. This CDR3 has 12 residues. Germline CDR1 is SEHNR and CDR2 is FQNEAQ (reference sequence). V dropped 3 bases and J dropped 5 bases, with 7 bases sitting between them. The CDR3 sequence: CASSFEGTEAFF. The CDR3 DNA reads TGTGCCAGCAGCTTCGAGGGAACTGAAGCTTTCTTT.

V and J are TRBV27 and TRBJ1-6, with a weak D call TRBD1 (6 bases). V dropped 0 bases and J dropped 7 bases, with 25 bases sitting between them. The CDR3 runs 20 residues. Germline CDR1 reads MNHEY; CDR2 reads SMNVEV (reference sequence). For the CDR3, the DNA is TGTGCCAGCAGTTTATCAGACTCCGGGACATCTAAGGCGTGGAATTCACCCCTCCACTTT. Translation gives CASSLSDSGTSKAWNSPLHF.

The rearrangement joins TRBV4-2 to TRBJ2-3; 10 bases fit TRBD2. CDR1 LGHNA and CDR2 YNFKEQ come from the germline V gene. The V gene end was trimmed by 3 bases and the J gene end by 3 bases; junction bases not matched to a gene: 6. The CDR3 runs 16 residues. The CDR3 here is CASSQYTSGITDTQYF. CDR3 DNA sequence: TGTGCCAGCAGCCAGTACACTAGCGGGATTACAGATACGCAGTATTTT.

The chain links TRBV5-1 to TRBJ1-2, with 9 nucleotides matching TRBD1. Trimming took 0 bases from V and 5 from J; bases not matched to a gene: 11. CDR3 length: 17 residues. Germline V gene data show CDR1 as SGHRS and CDR2 as YFSETQ. The CDR3 here is CASSLAEVDRGVYGYTF. CDR3 DNA: TGCGCCAGCAGCTTGGCCGAGGTGGACAGGGGTGTTTATGGCTACACCTTC.

The J gene is TRBJ1-3, the V gene TRBV7-8; tentative D call: TRBD1 (6 bases). This CDR3 comprises 15 residues. Per the germline V gene, CDR1 is SGHVS and CDR2 is FQNEAQ. V was shortened by 1 base and J by 2 bases, with 9 bases between the two germline ends. CDR3 protein: CASSLEGGPGNTIYF. CDR3 DNA: TGTGCCAGCAGCTTAGAGGGGGGGCCTGGAAACACCATATATTTT. The whole variable domain, remainder taken from reference TRBV7-8 and TRBJ1-3, is GAGVSQSPRYKVAKRGQDVALRCDPISGHVSLFWYQQALGQGPEFLTYFQNEAQLDKSGLPSDRFFAERPEGSVSTLKIQRTQQEDSAVYLCASSLEGGPGNTIYFGEGSWLTVV.

Concerning this clone: Mismatch with germline at one junction end may stem from a read error. The gene calls are TRBV7-7 and TRBJ2-2; 10 bases agree with TRBD2. Germline CDR1 reads SSHAT; CDR2 reads FNYEAQ (reference sequence). The CDR3 contains 17 residues. The CDR3 sequence: CASSWGLAGANTGELFF. The CDR3 DNA reads TGTGCTAGCAGTTGGGGCCTAGCGGGGGCGAACACCGGGGAGCTGTTTTTT.

The chain is built from TRBV18 and TRBJ1-4; D possibly corresponds to TRBD1 (5 bases). CDR3 length: 19 amino acids. V was shortened by 2 bases and J by 4 bases, with 23 bases between the two germline ends. Germline V lookup: CDR1 KGHSH, CDR2 LQKENI. CDR3: CASSPVGLRSVGGNEKLFF. DNA of the CDR3: TGTGCCAGCTCACCAGTGGGACTTCGATCGGTTGGGGGTAATGAAAAACTGTTTTTT.

The CDR3 DNA reads TGTGCCAGCAGCCCCGTTGGCAGGGAAAACTATGGCTACACCTTC. Its translation: CASSPVGRENYGYTF. The rearrangement uses TRBV5-4 and TRBJ1-2, with a tentative D call TRBD1 (5 bases). The V and J ends lost 4 bases and 2 bases respectively, with 15 bases between them. The CDR3 runs 15 residues. CDR1 SGHNT and CDR2 YYREEE come from the germline V gene (reference sequence).